These T cell receptor beta chains were read from a single sample in a study of T cells after yellow fever vaccination. TCRdb passed the 5' RACE reads through MiXCR, listing each CDR3 protein once. The repertoire holds around 160,000 distinct CDR3 sequences, with 6% to 7.5% as singletons. The starting material was CD4+ T cells sorted from PBMCs, obtained about 5 days after the first yellow fever vaccination. The receptors come from a man aged 18 to 35 who received the YFV17D yellow fever vaccine. Each CDR3 is given with its conserved first and last residue. The order of the fields is CDR3 DNA, CDR3 protein, V gene, D gene, clone size, J gene. The D gene is left open where the match is weak. A row's size may be missing; if present it is once, few, many or a size class.

TGTGCCAGCAGTTTTCCGGGGGTAACAGATACGCAGTATTTT CASSFPGVTDTQYF TRBV12-3/TRBV12-4 NA many TRBJ2-3
TGTGCCAGCAGTTTAGTATACGACAGGGAGGGGAGACAAAACATTCAGTACTTC CASSLVYDREGRQNIQYF TRBV12-3/TRBV12-4 NA few TRBJ2-4
TGCGCCAGCAGCTTGGTCCCAAGGCAGGGAGGTACCGGGGAGCTGTTTTTT CASSLVPRQGGTGELFF TRBV5-1 NA many TRBJ2-2
TGTGCCAGCGCCCCGGGCGGGCCAGGCTACCGTGGCTACACCTTC CASAPGGPGYRGYTF TRBV7-2 NA NA TRBJ1-2
TGTGCCAGCAGTTATATCGGGACAGATACGCAGTATTTT CASSYIGTDTQYF TRBV6-2/TRBV6-3 NA few TRBJ2-3
TGCAGTGCTAAAACAGGACTAGCGGGGGGGCGTGGCACAGATACGCAGTATTTT CSAKTGLAGGRGTDTQYF TRBV20-1 TRBD2 many TRBJ2-3
TGTGCCAGCAGCCCCGCAGGGACAGGCGATAGCAATCAGCCCCAGCATTTT CASSPAGTGDSNQPQHF TRBV7-9 TRBD1 many TRBJ1-5
TGCAGCGTTGAAAGGGGGCGAGTCAATGAGCAGTTCTTC CSVERGRVNEQFF TRBV29-1 TRBD1 many TRBJ2-1
TGTGCCAGCGGGGGGGGCAGGGGGAGTTCACCCCTCCACTTT CASGGGRGSSPLHF TRBV6-5 TRBD1 many TRBJ1-6
TGTGCCAGCAGTCCCCACCCGCGGGGGACCTACGAGCAGTACTTC CASSPHPRGTYEQYF TRBV6-2/TRBV6-3 TRBD2 few TRBJ2-7
TGTGCCAGCAGTGGTTGGGGCCGGCTGGTCCTTAACACTGAAGCTTTCTTT CASSGWGRLVLNTEAFF TRBV12-3/TRBV12-4 NA many TRBJ1-1
TGTGCCAGCATGACAAGAGCCCCCATTAGCGGGGGTAGCACAGATACGCAGTATTTT CASMTRAPISGGSTDTQYF TRBV4-2 TRBD2 many TRBJ2-3
TGTGCCACCCGACACGGGGCCGTGAGTGAAAAACTGTTTTTT CATRHGAVSEKLFF TRBV24-1 NA few TRBJ1-4
TGTGCCAGCAGACAGGGATGGAATCAGCCCCAGCATTTT CASRQGWNQPQHF TRBV28 NA many TRBJ1-5
TGTGCCAGCAGCCAGGGGACAGGGGAGGCTGAAAAACTGTTTTTT CASSQGTGEAEKLFF TRBV4-2 TRBD1 many TRBJ1-4
TGCAGCGGAGGGGGCGGCTGGGCAGATACGCAGTATTTT CSGGGGWADTQYF TRBV29-1 TRBD1 NA TRBJ2-3
TGCGCCAGCAGCTCCGCCCTTGGGAGCGGGGGGGCAGATACGCAGTATTTT CASSSALGSGGADTQYF TRBV5-1 TRBD2 few TRBJ2-3
TGTGCCAGCAGACAGGACAGGGCAACTAATGAAAAACTGTTTTTT CASRQDRATNEKLFF TRBV7-2 TRBD1 many TRBJ1-4
TGCAGTGCAACCCTTAGGCGGGTGGGGACAGATACGCAGTATTTT CSATLRRVGTDTQYF TRBV20-1 NA few TRBJ2-3
TGTGCCAGCAGCCAAGCCGGACTGCCGGCTCTGAATGAGCAGTTCTTC CASSQAGLPALNEQFF TRBV7-2 NA many TRBJ2-1
TGCAGTGCCGCAACCGGGGGAAACTATGGCTACACCTTC CSAATGGNYGYTF TRBV20-1 NA many TRBJ1-2
TGTGCCAGCAGCCCCGGGGACAGGGAGAGTTCACCCCTCCACTTT CASSPGDRESSPLHF TRBV7-9 TRBD1 NA TRBJ1-6
TGCGCCAGCAGCCAAGATCCCCTAGCTAGCACAGATACGCAGTATTTT CASSQDPLASTDTQYF TRBV4-3 NA many TRBJ2-3
TGTGCCAGCATTCCTTCGGACAGAAATTCACCCCTCCACTTT CASIPSDRNSPLHF TRBV2 NA few TRBJ1-6
TGTGCCAGCAGTTTGGTGGCGGGGGGGCCCAATGAGCAGTTCTTC CASSLVAGGPNEQFF TRBV12-3/TRBV12-4 TRBD2 NA TRBJ2-1
TGCGCCAGCAGCCAACCAGGGGCGGATGGAAACACCATATATTTT CASSQPGADGNTIYF TRBV4-1 NA many TRBJ1-3
TGTGCCAGCAGCTTAGGGGGCGTCGGCTACACCTTC CASSLGGVGYTF TRBV11-1 NA many TRBJ1-2
TGTGCCAGCAGTTACTCCGGGGGCAGTAACACAGATACGCAGTATTTT CASSYSGGSNTDTQYF TRBV6-5 NA NA TRBJ2-3
TGTGCCAGCAACAAAGAGGTAGCGGGGGCCGAGGGAGAGACCCAGTACTTC CASNKEVAGAEGETQYF TRBV12-3/TRBV12-4 TRBD2 many TRBJ2-5
TGCGCCAGCAGCCGCCGGGACAAAAGCACAGATACGCAGTATTTT CASSRRDKSTDTQYF TRBV4-3 NA many TRBJ2-3
TGTGCCAGCAGCCGCCTTGGGACCTTGCATAACAATCAGCCCCAGCATTTT CASSRLGTLHNNQPQHF TRBV5-6 NA NA TRBJ1-5
TGTGCCAGCAGCTTAGGCTCGAACACTGAAGCTTTCTTT CASSLGSNTEAFF TRBV7-2 NA few TRBJ1-1
TGTGCCAGCAGCCGTAGCGGGACTAGCGGGAAAGAGACCCAGTACTTC CASSRSGTSGKETQYF TRBV7-3 TRBD2 many TRBJ2-5
TGTGCCAGCTCAGTAAGCAATCAGCCCCAGCATTTT CASSVSNQPQHF TRBV18 NA many TRBJ1-5
TGTGCCAGCAGCCAGACGGCGGGGGGGCGTGAGCAGTTCTTC CASSQTAGGREQFF TRBV7-3 TRBD2 many TRBJ2-1
TGTGCCAGCAGTTCGCGCCTACCATATCAGCCCCAGCATTTT CASSSRLPYQPQHF TRBV27 NA many TRBJ1-5
TGTGCCAGCAGCTTAGCCCTAGCGGGGGAGCACAATGAGCAGTTCTTC CASSLALAGEHNEQFF TRBV7-9 TRBD2 few TRBJ2-1
TGTGCCAGCAGCTTGGAGGGGTCAGGTCGCCAAGAGACCCAGTACTTC CASSLEGSGRQETQYF TRBV5-5 NA many TRBJ2-5
TGCGCCAGCAGCCAATCGAGCCTAGCGGGGACCACGGTTACGCAGTATTTT CASSQSSLAGTTVTQYF TRBV4-1 TRBD2 many TRBJ2-3
TGTGCCAGCAGCCGGACAGTCATGTCCTATGGCTACACCTTC CASSRTVMSYGYTF TRBV3-1 NA many TRBJ1-2
TGTGCCACCAGCAGGGACAAGTCCTACGAGCAGTACTTC CATSRDKSYEQYF TRBV15 NA many TRBJ2-7
TGTGCCAGCAGCCAAGAAGGAGTTAGGGCAGATACGCAGTATTTT CASSQEGVRADTQYF TRBV4-2 NA many TRBJ2-3
TGTGCCAGCAGCTCCCGCCAGACCCAGTACTTC CASSSRQTQYF TRBV7-2 NA many TRBJ2-5
TGTGCCAGTAATGACAGGAACTCTGTAGATACGCAGTATTTT CASNDRNSVDTQYF TRBV7-2 NA NA TRBJ2-3
TGTGCCAGCAGCCGCGATTCTGGGAGGACCCAGTACTTC CASSRDSGRTQYF TRBV14 NA many TRBJ2-5
TGCAGTGCTAGAGGGCCGGGGGGTCTACGGGAGACCCAGTACTTC CSARGPGGLRETQYF TRBV20-1 TRBD2 many TRBJ2-5
TGCAGTGCTAGAACGCAGGGTAACACTGAAGCTTTCTTT CSARTQGNTEAFF TRBV20-1 NA few TRBJ1-1
TGTGCCAGCAGACCCCCCGGGACAGCCTACAATGAGCAGTTCTTC CASRPPGTAYNEQFF TRBV13 TRBD1 NA TRBJ2-1
TGTGCCAGTAGTATAACGGGGTCAAGCTCCTACAATGAGCAGTTCTTC CASSITGSSSYNEQFF TRBV19 NA few TRBJ2-1
TGTGCCAGCAGCCGAGGGTTACTAGCGGGGGCCAATGAGCAGTTCTTC CASSRGLLAGANEQFF TRBV14 TRBD2 many TRBJ2-1
TGTGCCAGCAGTCGGACCCGGCCGCTATATAGCAATCAGCCCCAGCATTTT CASSRTRPLYSNQPQHF TRBV6-2/TRBV6-3 NA many TRBJ1-5